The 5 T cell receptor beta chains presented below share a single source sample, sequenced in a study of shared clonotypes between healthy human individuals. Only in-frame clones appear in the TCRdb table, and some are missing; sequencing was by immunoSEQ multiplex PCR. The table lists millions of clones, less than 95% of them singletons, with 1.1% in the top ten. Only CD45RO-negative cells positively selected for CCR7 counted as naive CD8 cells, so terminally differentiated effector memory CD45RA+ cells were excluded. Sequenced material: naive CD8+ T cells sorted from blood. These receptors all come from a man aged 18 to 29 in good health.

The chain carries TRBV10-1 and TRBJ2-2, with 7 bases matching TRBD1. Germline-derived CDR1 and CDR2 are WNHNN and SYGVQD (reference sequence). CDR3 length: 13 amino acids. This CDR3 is CGQGVGSTGELFF. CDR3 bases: TGCGGTCAGGGGGTAGGTAGCACCGGGGAGCTGTTTTTT.

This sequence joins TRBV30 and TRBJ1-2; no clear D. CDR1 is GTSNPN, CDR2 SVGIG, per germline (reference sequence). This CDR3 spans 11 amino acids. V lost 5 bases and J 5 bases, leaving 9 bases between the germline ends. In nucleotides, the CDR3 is TGTGCCTGGGGCATGGGTTATGGCTACACCTTC. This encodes CAWGMGYGYTF.

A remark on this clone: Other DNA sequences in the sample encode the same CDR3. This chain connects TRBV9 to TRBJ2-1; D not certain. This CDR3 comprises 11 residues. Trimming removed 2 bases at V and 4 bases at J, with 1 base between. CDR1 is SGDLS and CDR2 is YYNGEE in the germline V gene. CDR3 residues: CASSVYNEQFF. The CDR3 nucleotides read TGTGCCAGCAGCGTTTACAATGAGCAGTTCTTC.

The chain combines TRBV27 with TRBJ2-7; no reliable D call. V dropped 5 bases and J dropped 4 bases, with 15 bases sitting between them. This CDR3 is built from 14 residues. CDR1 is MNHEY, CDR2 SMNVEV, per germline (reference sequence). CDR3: CASSPLPSGYEQYF. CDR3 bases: TGTGCCAGCAGTCCTTTACCTTCGGGTTACGAGCAGTACTTC.

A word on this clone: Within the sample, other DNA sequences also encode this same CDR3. The CDR3 DNA reads TGTGCCAGCAGTGAATATCGGGCCAGCTCCTACGAGCAGTACTTC. This sequence encodes CASSEYRASSYEQYF. The chain recombines TRBV6-1 with TRBJ2-7, with D unclear. This CDR3 is 15 amino acids long. The germline CDR1 and CDR2 sequences are MNHNS and SASEGT. V was trimmed by 2 bases and J by 0 bases, leaving 11 bases between them.